These 10 T cell receptor beta chains share one sample of origin, sequenced in a study of cytomegalovirus exposure and HLA in healthy donors. The study ran its PCR with 60 Vbeta and 13 Jbeta primers. Sequencing used immunoSEQ multiplex PCR; TCRdb keeps in-frame clones, though not all of them. Of 100,000 to 150,000 clones in the sample, around 80% were seen once. The sequenced sample was PBMCs. These receptors all stem from a woman aged 25 to 45 in good health and CMV-seronegative.

This chain uses TRBV5-6 with TRBJ2-2; 7 positions agree with TRBD2. CDR3 length equals 15 residues. Germline V gene lookup returns CDR1 SGHDT and CDR2 YYEEEE. The V and J ends lost 4 bases and 2 bases, in that order; junction bases with no gene match: 5. Written as DNA, the CDR3 is TGTGCCAGCAGCAGTGGACTAGAAAACACCGGGGAGCTGTTTTTT. Its translation is CASSSGLENTGELFF.

The chain carries TRBV5-1 and TRBJ2-3, with 8 nucleotides matching TRBD1. CDR3 length: 17 amino acids. V shed 0 bases, J shed 3 bases, and the junction held 9 bases outside the gene matches. Germline-derived CDR1 and CDR2 are SGHRS and YFSETQ. The CDR3 bases are TGCGCCAGCAGCTTGGAGGGGGGACAGGCCGGAACAGATACGCAGTATTTT. Residues: CASSLEGGQAGTDTQYF.

V is TRBV19 and J is TRBJ2-1; 10 bases agree with TRBD2. The CDR3 runs to 18 residues. V gave up 1 base and J gave up 5 bases; unmatched junction bases: 11. Germline CDR1 reads LNHDA; CDR2 reads SQIVND (reference sequence). DNA for the CDR3: TGTGCCAGTAGTATAGTTGTTTGGGGTAGCGGGGGGAACAATGAGCAGTTCTTC. Translated, it gives CASSIVVWGSGGNNEQFF.

The rearrangement joins TRBV7-9 to TRBJ1-3; 9 bases fit TRBD1. Germline assignment: CDR1 SEHNR and CDR2 FQNEAQ (reference sequence). The CDR3 is 14 residues long. Trimming cost V 3 bases and J 4 bases; bases outside gene matches: 1. The CDR3 region has the DNA TGTGCCAGCAGCTTGGGACAGGGAGGAAACACCATATATTTT. Protein: CASSLGQGGNTIYF.

The chain recombines TRBV5-6 with TRBJ1-5; 8 nucleotides match TRBD1. V trimming: 2 bases; J trimming: 6 bases; junction bases outside the gene matches: 7. From germline, CDR1 is SGHDT and CDR2 YYEEEE. This CDR3 is 15 amino acids long. CDR3 bases: TGTGCCAGCAGCTTAACTGGACAGGGCACTCAGCCCCAGCATTTT. It specifies CASSLTGQGTQPQHF.

Only one count was recorded for this clone. This sequence joins TRBV18 and TRBJ2-7; a possible D gene is TRBD1 (6 bases). Germline CDR1 and CDR2: KGHSH and LQKENI. The CDR3 is 12 residues long. Trimming took 3 bases from V and 6 from J, leaving 9 bases between them. CDR3 sequence reads: CASSPTGSEQYF. The DNA for the CDR3 is TGTGCCAGCTCACCCACAGGGTCCGAGCAGTACTTC.

This chain uses TRBV6-5 with TRBJ1-6; 9 bases are shared with TRBD1. After removal of 0 bases from V and 7 bases from J, the junction contained 4 bases not matched to a gene. There are 16 residues in the CDR3. Germline CDR1 is MNHEY and CDR2 is SVGAGI. DNA for the CDR3: TGTGCCAGCAGTTACTCGGTGACAGGGGGAAATTCACCCCTCCACTTT. It yields the protein CASSYSVTGGNSPLHF.

The chain joins TRBV7-8 to TRBJ1-2; D is ambiguous. In germline, CDR1 is SGHVS, CDR2 FQNEAQ. CDR3 size: 15 residues. Trimming left V 2 bases short and J 0 bases short, with 10 bases between. Here the CDR3 reads CASSLMEAPNYGYTF. Written as DNA, the CDR3 is TGTGCCAGCAGCTTAATGGAGGCCCCTAACTATGGCTACACCTTC.

This clone was observed a few times. The chain couples TRBV25-1 to TRBJ2-2; 7 nucleotides match TRBD2. The CDR3 is 14 residues long. J gave up 4 bases and V 6 bases, and 5 bases lay outside the gene matches. Germline CDR1 and CDR2: MGHDK and SYGVNS. CDR3 protein: CASSRTGGTGELFF. For the CDR3, the DNA is TGTGCCAGCAGCCGGACGGGAGGCACCGGGGAGCTGTTTTTT.

This sequence joins TRBV15 and TRBJ1-2, with a weak D call TRBD1 (6 bases). CDR3 length: 13 amino acids. V was trimmed by 3 bases and J by 7 bases, leaving 12 bases between them. The germline gives CDR1 LNHNV, CDR2 YYDKDF (reference sequence). The CDR3 is CATSRLQGSGYTF. CDR3 nucleotide sequence: TGTGCCACCAGCAGGCTCCAGGGGAGTGGCTACACCTTC. Full variable domain (remainder filled in from reference TRBV15 and TRBJ1-2): DAMVIQNPRYQVTQFGKPVTLSCSQTLNHNVMYWYQQKSSQAPKLLFHYYDKDFNNEADTPDNFQSRRPNTSFCFLDIRSPGLGDTAMYLCATSRLQGSGYTFGSGTRLTVV.